This T cell receptor (beta chain) originates from a study of regulatory T cells in long-lasting Graves disease. General study points: TRBV28, TRBJ1-2 and TRBJ2-5 were favored in persistent disease.

The length of the CDR3 is 15 residues. With 4 bases clipped from V and 5 bases from J, the junction kept 7 bases outside the gene matches. Germline CDR1 MNHEY, CDR2 SVGAGI. The time point: persistent/refractory GD, antithyroid drugs over 5 years with positive TRAb. PBMC-extracted RNA yielded the TCR library. Construction of TCR beta libraries relied on iRepertoire HTBI primers and on Arm-PCR targeting CDR3 regions. TCRdb called the multiplex PCR reads again in MiXCR, with one record for every CDR3 protein. The sample shows 500,000 to 800,000 distinct CDR3 sequences, around 30% of them seen only once. This clonotype was observed many times. Its cognate antigen is unknown.

This clonotype was sampled from a female donor with Graves disease. The source was peripheral blood mononuclear cells (PBMCs), collected when the disease was refractory, from a patient treated with antithyroid drugs. The gene calls are TRBV6-5 and TRBJ1-1; TRBD1 agrees at 10 bases. The CDR3 spells CASSLTGGGNTEAFF. The CDR3 DNA is TGTGCCAGCAGTTTGACAGGGGGCGGAAATACTGAAGCTTTCTTT.